Shown below are 30 T cell receptor beta chains from a single sample sequenced in a study of early T cells in non-severe SARS-CoV-2 infection. Via MiXCR, TCRdb re-called the 5' RACE reads, giving one row per CDR3 protein. The sample lists around 40,000 distinct CDR3 sequences, around 5.7% occurring once. The specimen sequenced was whole blood. These receptors all stem from an adult who was a healthcare worker with PCR-confirmed SARS-CoV-2 infection or an uninfected control (not recorded which).

This clonotype was seen many times. The genes are TRBV12-3 or TRBV12-4 and TRBJ2-5, with D possibly being TRBD2 (5 bases). The CDR3 totals 13 residues. Trimming left V 4 bases short and J 5 bases short, with 11 bases between. Here the CDR3 DNA reads TGTGCCAGCAGTTGGACTGAACCTGAGACCCAGTACTTC. It yields the protein CASSWTEPETQYF.

This chain uses TRBV5-6 with TRBJ1-1; D gene unclear. The germline gives CDR1 SGHDT, CDR2 YYEEEE. This CDR3 contains 13 residues. Trimming shortened V by 1 base and J by 3 bases, and 7 bases separated the two germline ends. CDR3 DNA sequence: TGTGCCAGCAGCTTGCCCCACCACACTGAAGCTTTCTTT. Translating it yields CASSLPHHTEAFF.

This clonotype was detected ten times or more. V gene TRBV20-1 combines with J gene TRBJ2-6; D unclear. This CDR3 is built from 15 residues. V shed 5 bases and J shed 4 bases, with 15 bases lying between them. The germline gives CDR1 DFQATT, CDR2 SNEGSKA (reference sequence). The CDR3 sequence is CSAASARRGANVLTF. The CDR3 DNA reads TGCAGTGCTGCGAGCGCGAGGCGAGGGGCCAACGTCCTGACTTTC.

This clonotype was seen repeatedly, ten times or more. The V gene is TRBV29-1, the J gene TRBJ2-7; TRBD1 matches at 10 bases. This CDR3 region has 14 residues. From germline, CDR1 is SQVTM and CDR2 ANQGSEA. Losses at the gene ends were 4 bases for V and 2 bases for J; bases not matched to a gene: 5. CDR3 sequence (DNA): TGCAGCGTTGCTCTGGGACAGGGGCCCTACGAGCAGTACTTC. It encodes CSVALGQGPYEQYF.

The sample holds many counts of this clonotype. The J gene is TRBJ2-7, the V gene TRBV15; D unresolved. The germline CDR1 and CDR2 sequences are LNHNV and YYDKDF (reference sequence). V dropped 2 bases and J dropped 2 bases, with 13 bases sitting between them. This CDR3 is built from 15 residues. The CDR3 nucleotides read TGTGCCACCAGCAGAACAGTCTCGGGTACCTACGAGCAGTACTTC. Translation: CATSRTVSGTYEQYF.

This clonotype is categorized as medium-sized (0.01 to 0.1%). The V gene is TRBV29-1, the J gene TRBJ2-3; D is possibly TRBD2 (7 bases). The germline CDR1 and CDR2 sequences are SQVTM and ANQGSEA. The CDR3 has 15 amino acids. V shed 6 bases and J shed 2 bases, with 18 bases lying between them. CDR3 residues: CSVGGTYENTDTQYF. The CDR3 coding sequence is TGCAGCGTGGGGGGGACATACGAAAACACAGATACGCAGTATTTT.

This clonotype was detected a few times. Here the CDR3 reads CASSEDPYGYTF. CDR3 DNA: TGTGCCAGCAGTGAAGACCCCTATGGCTACACCTTC. J is TRBJ1-2 and V is TRBV2; D remains ambiguous. Germline lookup yields CDR1 SNHLY and CDR2 FYNNEI. V was clipped by 1 base and J by 4 bases, with 4 bases between them. The CDR3 sequence is 12 residues long.

Judged by abundance, this clonotype is medium-sized (0.01 to 0.1%). The chain joins TRBV7-8 to TRBJ2-1; 12 bases fit TRBD2. Germline CDR1 is SGHVS and CDR2 is FQNEAQ. Trimming removed 4 bases from V and 10 bases from J; junction bases left unmatched: 8. The CDR3 runs to 15 residues. The CDR3 reads CASSSTSGGHGEQFF. CDR3 nucleotides: TGTGCCAGCAGCTCGACTAGCGGGGGTCATGGCGAGCAGTTCTTC. The variable domain in full, completed from reference TRBV7-8 and TRBJ2-1, reads GAGVSQSPRYKVAKRGQDVALRCDPISGHVSLFWYQQALGQGPEFLTYFQNEAQLDKSGLPSDRFFAERPEGSVSTLKIQRTQQEDSAVYLCASSSTSGGHGEQFFGPGTRLTVL.

In this sample, this clonotype turned up a few times. The rearrangement uses TRBV3-1 and TRBJ2-7; D is uncertain. The germline V and J ends were trimmed by 1 base and 5 bases, with 6 bases remaining between them. Looked up from germline, CDR1 is LGHDT and CDR2 is YNNKEL (reference sequence). There are 12 residues in the CDR3. The DNA of the CDR3 is TGTGCCAGCAGCCAAGGACTCAACGAGCAGTACTTC. Its translation is CASSQGLNEQYF.

This clonotype was recorded many times. This rearrangement joins TRBV28 to TRBJ1-1; D unclear. V lost 4 bases and J lost 5, with 5 bases in between. The CDR3 loop spans 11 amino acids. The germline V gene encodes CDR1 MDHEN and CDR2 SYDVKM. The chain's CDR3 is CASSSPTEAFF. CDR3 coding DNA: TGTGCCAGCAGTTCCCCTACTGAAGCTTTCTTT.

This clonotype qualifies as medium-sized. The rearrangement links TRBV6-1 to TRBJ2-6; D is undetermined. Looked up from germline, CDR1 is MNHNS and CDR2 is SASEGT. V was clipped by 1 base and J by 0 bases, with 4 bases between them. The CDR3 covers 15 residues. The CDR3 nucleotides read TGTGCCAGCAGTGAAGGGGGCTCTGGGGCCAACGTCCTGACTTTC. Translated, it gives CASSEGGSGANVLTF.

This clonotype was seen at least ten times. The J gene is TRBJ2-5, the V gene TRBV11-3; no clear D gene. V was trimmed by 7 bases and J by 6 bases, leaving 24 bases between them. The V gene's germline CDR1 is SGHNT and CDR2 YENEEA. The CDR3 runs to 16 residues. CDR3 loop: CASTRTPDMSRQTQYF. CDR3 DNA sequence: TGTGCCAGCACACGCACCCCAGACATGTCCAGGCAGACCCAGTACTTC. Supplemented by reference TRBV11-3 and TRBJ2-5, the full variable domain reads EAGVVQSPRYKIIEKKQPVAFWCNPISGHNTLYWYLQNLGQGPELLIRYENEEAVDDSQLPKDRFSAERLKGVDSTLKIQPAELGDSAVYLCASTRTPDMSRQTQYFGPGTRLLVL.

This clonotype was seen at least ten times. The rearrangement joins TRBV19 to TRBJ2-1; possibly TRBD2 for D (6 bases). The ends were cut back, 8 bases at V and 8 bases at J, with 22 bases in the middle. The CDR3 spans 15 residues. Germline CDR1 is LNHDA and CDR2 is SQIVND (reference sequence). The CDR3 DNA is TGTGCCAGTTCCCATTGGGGGACTCCCTTGGATGAGCAGTTCTTC. This sequence encodes CASSHWGTPLDEQFF. The whole variable domain, filled in from reference TRBV19 and TRBJ2-1, reads DGGITQSPKYLFRKEGQNVTLSCEQNLNHDAMYWYRQDPGQGLRLIYYSQIVNDFQKGDIAEGYSVSREKKESFPLTVTSAQKNPTAFYLCASSHWGTPLDEQFFGPGTRLTVL.

This clonotype was detected many times. The chain has TRBV3-1 and TRBJ1-4; 8 bases fit TRBD1. V lost 3 bases, J lost 9 bases, and 18 bases stayed unmatched. This CDR3 is 18 amino acids long. CDR1 and CDR2 (germline): LGHDT, YNNKEL (reference sequence). CDR3: CASSQTTTWTGIPQKLFF. The CDR3 nucleotides are TGTGCCAGCAGCCAGACGACGACCTGGACAGGGATCCCACAAAAACTGTTTTTT.

Notes on this clonotype: A single base separates this from a much larger clone, so it may be a read error. The J gene is TRBJ2-1, the V gene TRBV7-2; D unclear. Per germline, CDR1 SGHTA and CDR2 FQGNSA. The CDR3 sequence is 11 residues long. CDR3 sequence: CASSPAREQIF. The CDR3 DNA sequence: TGTGCCAGCAGCCCGGCACGTGAGCAGATCTTC.

This chain connects TRBV10-1 to TRBJ2-3; 9 bases match TRBD1. V was clipped by 3 bases and J by 3 bases; unmatched bases: 4. CDR3 length equals 15 residues. Germline lookup yields CDR1 WNHNN and CDR2 SYGVQD (reference sequence). The CDR3 coding sequence is TGCGCCAGCAGTGAACAGGGGGCGCCGACAGATACGCAGTATTTT. As protein: CASSEQGAPTDTQYF.

This clonotype was observed many times. The V and J genes are TRBV20-1 and TRBJ1-6; D is undetermined. V was cut by 0 bases and J by 7 bases, with 10 bases left in between. Germline lookup yields CDR1 DFQATT and CDR2 SNEGSKA (reference sequence). The CDR3 runs to 14 residues. The chain's CDR3 is CSAREVFGNSPLHF. CDR3 DNA sequence: TGCAGTGCTAGAGAAGTGTTCGGGAATTCACCCCTCCACTTT.

This clonotype was recorded at least ten times. CDR3 nucleotides: TGCAGTGCTAGACCCCCCGGAGGGGCCGAGCAGTACTTC. Translating it yields CSARPPGGAEQYF. This chain joins TRBV20-1 and TRBJ2-7; perhaps TRBD2 as D (6 bases). V was pared by 2 bases and J by 6 bases, with 14 bases between. Germline CDR1 reads DFQATT; CDR2 reads SNEGSKA (reference sequence). The CDR3 totals 13 residues.

This clonotype has a handful of counts. The chain couples TRBV20-1 to TRBJ2-3; 9 nucleotides match TRBD2. The CDR3 is made up of 14 amino acids. CDR1 and CDR2 (germline): DFQATT, SNEGSKA (reference sequence). Unmatched junction bases numbered 4, after V lost 5 bases and J lost 1 base. CDR3 loop: CSAVREGGTDTQYF. In DNA form, the CDR3 reads TGCAGTGCTGTGCGGGAGGGCGGCACAGATACGCAGTATTTT.

This clonotype has a count of ten or more. This sequence joins TRBV6-1 and TRBJ2-7; D tentatively reads TRBD1 or TRBD2 (6 bases each). Germline lookup yields CDR1 MNHNS and CDR2 SASEGT. The CDR3 totals 15 residues. Between the trimmed V and J ends, which lost 8 bases and 0 bases, there was a span of 17 bases. CDR3 sequence (DNA): TGTGCCAGCGGGGGGCCGGTTATGAGCTCCTACGAGCAGTACTTC. As protein: CASGGPVMSSYEQYF.

This clonotype was detected many times. The chain recombines TRBV27 with TRBJ2-7, with D possibly being TRBD1 (8 bases). From germline, CDR1 is MNHEY and CDR2 SMNVEV (reference sequence). The CDR3 covers 14 residues. V lost 5 bases to trimming and J lost 5 bases, with 16 bases between them. The chain's CDR3 is CASSTRQGRDEQYF. The CDR3 nucleotides read TGTGCCAGCAGTACCCGACAGGGGAGGGACGAGCAGTACTTC.

This clonotype was detected a few times. The J gene is TRBJ2-1, the V gene TRBV4-1; maybe TRBD2 (6 bases). CDR1 is MGHRA, CDR2 YSYEKL, per germline. V gave up 5 bases and J gave up 5 bases, with 10 bases separating them. The CDR3 totals 13 residues. The CDR3 DNA follows: TGCGCCAGCAGCTCGGACTATCACAATGAGCAGTTCTTC. This sequence encodes CASSSDYHNEQFF.

This clonotype came up a few times. The V gene is TRBV10-3, the J gene TRBJ1-1; no clear D gene. The CDR3 length is 13 residues. From germline, CDR1 is ENHRY and CDR2 SYGVKD. Trimming pared 9 bases from V and 4 bases from J, leaving 15 bases between. In DNA form, the CDR3 reads TGTGCCATTCGAGGGAATACGGGCACTGAAGCTTTCTTT. This encodes CAIRGNTGTEAFF.

This clonotype was observed at least ten times. The rearrangement joins TRBV10-2 to TRBJ1-1, with 8 bases matching TRBD1. Germline-derived CDR1 and CDR2 are WSHSY and SAAADI. The trim removed 5 bases at V and 11 bases at J, leaving 7 bases unmatched. CDR3 size: 12 residues. CDR3 nucleotide sequence: TGCGCCAGCAGTTTCAGGGGGCTGGAGGCTTTCTTT. This gives the protein CASSFRGLEAFF.

The table lists this clonotype with many counts. The J gene is TRBJ1-2, the V gene TRBV15; TRBD1 agrees at 7 bases. V lost 5 bases, J lost 0 bases, and 9 bases stayed unmatched. This CDR3 spans 16 amino acids. Germline CDR1 LNHNV, CDR2 YYDKDF (reference sequence). CDR3 coding DNA: TGTGCCACCAGCGCACGAACAGGGGTGTCTAACTATGGCTACACCTTC. It codes for CATSARTGVSNYGYTF.

The J gene is TRBJ1-2, the V gene TRBV6-5; D gene unclear. Trimming removed 2 bases at V and 5 bases at J, with 9 bases between. The CDR3 runs 13 residues. Germline loops: CDR1 MNHEY, CDR2 SVGAGI. CDR3 protein: CASSYDYLYGYTF. Written as DNA, the CDR3 is TGTGCCAGCAGTTACGATTACCTTTATGGCTACACCTTC.

The table lists this clonotype with many counts. The chain joins TRBV7-2 to TRBJ2-1, with 7 bases identical to TRBD2. With V trimmed by 5 bases and J by 3 bases, 10 bases remained unmatched. Germline lookup yields CDR1 SGHTA and CDR2 FQGNSA. The CDR3 has 16 amino acids. CDR3 sequence: CASSVLMSGVYNEQFF. Here the CDR3 DNA reads TGTGCCAGCAGCGTCCTGATGAGCGGGGTCTACAATGAGCAGTTCTTC.

This clonotype was seen many times. V and J are TRBV5-1 and TRBJ2-2, with D perhaps being TRBD1 or TRBD2 (6 bases each). The germline V gene encodes CDR1 SGHRS and CDR2 YFSETQ. CDR3 length: 15 amino acids. V lost 1 base and J 4 bases, leaving 11 bases between the germline ends. The DNA for the CDR3 is TGCGCCAGCAGCTTGCTACAGGGAGGCACCGGGGAGCTGTTTTTT. This encodes CASSLLQGGTGELFF.

The table lists this clonotype with many counts. This chain uses TRBV7-9 with TRBJ2-1; 8 bases match TRBD2. The CDR3 sequence is 14 residues long. Losses at the gene ends were 7 bases for V and 9 bases for J; bases not matched to a gene: 11. Germline lookup yields CDR1 SEHNR and CDR2 FQNEAQ (reference sequence). For the CDR3, the DNA is TGTGCCAGCACCGGGGGGGCGATTAAGGTTGAGCAGTTCTTC. It yields the protein CASTGGAIKVEQFF. Full variable domain (outside the CDR3, taken from reference TRBV7-9 and TRBJ2-1): DTGVSQNPRHKITKRGQNVTFRCDPISEHNRLYWYRQTLGQGPEFLTYFQNEAQLEKSRLLSDRFSAERPKGSFSTLEIQRTEQGDSAMYLCASTGGAIKVEQFFGPGTRLTVL.

This clonotype was recorded many times. CDR3 coding DNA: TGTGCCAGCAGCCCAAACGGCGGGAGGGACAATGAGCAGTTCTTC. This translates into CASSPNGGRDNEQFF. J is TRBJ2-1 and V is TRBV3-1, with 9 bases identical to TRBD2. The V segment lost 4 bases and the J segment 5 bases; nucleotides outside the gene matches: 6. Germline V gene sequence: CDR1 LGHDT, CDR2 YNNKEL (reference sequence). There are 15 residues in the CDR3.